What follows are 23 T cell receptor beta chains derived from one specimen sequenced in a study of shared clonotypes between healthy human individuals. Measured with immunoSEQ multiplex PCR; TCRdb has only the in-frame clones, and not every one. This sample carries fewer than 1.8 million clones, just under 99% of them seen once, and the ten largest clones take 0.36%. Sequenced material: naive CD4+ T cells sorted from blood. Subset meaning: CD45RA+ positively selected. The receptors here all came from a man aged 25-45 years in good health.

The rearrangement joins TRBV7-9 to TRBJ2-5, with 9 bases that match TRBD2. Trimming cost V 5 bases and J 5 bases; bases outside gene matches: 12. Germline lookup yields CDR1 SEHNR and CDR2 FQNEAQ (reference sequence). This CDR3 has 16 amino acids. CDR3: CASSRGSGGTFETQYF. The DNA for the CDR3 is TGTGCCAGCAGCCGTGGGAGCGGGGGGACCTTCGAGACCCAGTACTTC.

The chain carries TRBV19 and TRBJ2-3; 12 positions match TRBD2. V was clipped by 4 bases and J by 6 bases; unmatched bases: 11. The germline V gene has CDR1 LNHDA and CDR2 SQIVND (reference sequence). The CDR3 loop spans 17 amino acids. CDR3 loop: CASSTSRLAGVIDTQYF. Written as DNA, the CDR3 is TGTGCCAGTAGTACGTCACGACTAGCGGGAGTGATTGATACGCAGTATTTT.

The rearrangement links TRBV6-1 to TRBJ2-1; 14 positions match TRBD2. V shed 6 bases, J shed 7 bases, and the junction held 5 bases outside the gene matches. The CDR3 consists of 15 residues. CDR1 is MNHNS, CDR2 SASEGT, per germline. The CDR3 coding sequence is TGTGCCAGCAGAGGACTAGCGGGAGGATTGAATGAGCAGTTCTTC. Its translation: CASRGLAGGLNEQFF.

The J gene is TRBJ1-1, the V gene TRBV28; 7 bases are shared with TRBD1. The CDR3 contains 13 residues. CDR1 is MDHEN and CDR2 is SYDVKM in the germline V gene. J lost 0 bases, V lost 7 bases, and 2 bases had no gene match. The CDR3 reads CASIGTVNTEAFF. The DNA for the CDR3 is TGTGCCAGCATTGGGACAGTGAACACTGAAGCTTTCTTT.

In the case of this clone: It is likely a read error, because the conserved phenylalanine at the end of the CDR3 is missing. The DNA is left out, because the CDR3 cannot be placed on it with certainty; the CDR3 is given as TCRdb lists it. The gene calls are TRBV7-9 and TRBJ1-2. Germline V gene data show CDR1 as SEHNR and CDR2 as FQNEAQ (reference sequence). The CDR3 region is 12 residues in length, termini included. Here the CDR3 reads CASSLAVGPRDV.

The chain recombines TRBV28 with TRBJ2-2; no firm D call. Deletions cut 2 bases from V and 4 bases from J, with 8 bases between. Germline lookup yields CDR1 MDHEN and CDR2 SYDVKM. The CDR3 sequence is 14 residues long. The CDR3 DNA follows: TGTGCCAGCAGTTTAGGGCAGTTCACCGGGGAGCTGTTTTTT. As protein: CASSLGQFTGELFF.

The V and J genes are TRBV5-5 and TRBJ2-7; no clear D. V lost 5 bases to trimming and J lost 2 bases, with 14 bases between them. This CDR3 has 14 residues. CDR1 and CDR2 from the germline V gene are SGHKS and YYEKEE (reference sequence). CDR3 residues: CASSATWTAYEQYF. In nucleotides, the CDR3 is TGTGCCAGCAGTGCTACCTGGACGGCCTACGAGCAGTACTTC.

This clone was observed once. The gene calls are TRBV6-1 and TRBJ2-1; no clear D. V was pared by 6 bases and J by 0 bases, with 12 bases between. This CDR3 comprises 15 residues. Germline values: CDR1 MNHNS, CDR2 SASEGT. The CDR3 sequence: CASRTGPSSYNEQFF. The DNA for the CDR3 is TGTGCCAGCAGGACCGGACCTAGCTCCTACAATGAGCAGTTCTTC.

The chain has TRBV7-2 and TRBJ1-1; D is ambiguous. V was clipped by 5 bases and J by 7 bases, with 14 bases between them. Germline V gene lookup returns CDR1 SGHTA and CDR2 FQGNSA. The CDR3 is 13 residues long. CDR3 in DNA: TGTGCCAGCAGCACCCAAGCCGACCTTGAAGCTTTCTTT. Its translation is CASSTQADLEAFF.

The rearrangement joins TRBV5-1 to TRBJ2-7; 9 bases align to TRBD2. The CDR3 is 13 residues long. V lost 0 bases, J lost 11 bases, and 6 bases stayed unmatched. Germline CDR1 and CDR2: SGHRS and YFSETQ. CDR3 coding DNA: TGCGCCAGCAGCTTGGAGGCGGCTAGCGGGGAGTACTTC. Amino acids: CASSLEAASGEYF.

The CDR3 region has the DNA TGTGCCAGCAGCCCCACAAACCACAATGAGCAGTTCTTC. Translating it yields CASSPTNHNEQFF. The chain couples TRBV7-2 to TRBJ2-1, with D uncertain. Deletions cut 5 bases from V and 5 bases from J, with 10 bases between. Germline V CDR1 and CDR2: SGHTA, FQGNSA. The CDR3 extends over 13 amino acids.

The rearrangement joins TRBV10-1 to TRBJ2-3; D is ambiguous. The V end was cut by 6 bases, the J end by 1 base, with 11 bases between. Germline V gives CDR1 WNHNN, CDR2 SYGVQD (reference sequence). The CDR3 spans 14 residues. As DNA, the CDR3 is TGCGCCAGCAGCTTCGGCAGGCGCACAGATACGCAGTATTTT. It codes for CASSFGRRTDTQYF.

This chain connects TRBV5-5 to TRBJ1-1; 9 nucleotides match TRBD1. J was trimmed by 4 bases and V by 1 base; bases with no gene match: 5. Germline V gene lookup returns CDR1 SGHKS and CDR2 YYEKEE (reference sequence). The CDR3 is 15 residues long. CDR3 DNA sequence: TGTGCCAGCAGCTTGCAGGGACAGGGATTCACTGAAGCTTTCTTT. Amino acid sequence: CASSLQGQGFTEAFF.

As regards this clone: The identical CDR3 is also encoded by other nucleotide sequences in the sample. The chain combines TRBV19 with TRBJ2-6; a possible D gene is TRBD1 (6 bases). The germline V and J ends were trimmed by 3 bases and 4 bases, with 13 bases remaining between them. The CDR3 runs 16 residues. The germline V gene has CDR1 LNHDA and CDR2 SQIVND (reference sequence). This CDR3 reads CASSILQGSGANVLTF. CDR3 DNA: TGTGCCAGTAGTATCCTACAGGGATCCGGGGCCAACGTCCTGACTTTC.

The chain joins TRBV11-3 to TRBJ2-5; D might be TRBD1 or TRBD2, each matching 6 bases. Trimming removed 2 bases from V and 4 bases from J, with 8 bases in between. There are 13 residues in the CDR3. Germline CDR1 SGHNT, CDR2 YENEEA. The CDR3 is CASSLRGAETQYF. The CDR3 DNA follows: TGTGCCAGCAGCTTAAGGGGGGCAGAGACCCAGTACTTC.

The chain has TRBV19 and TRBJ2-7; 7 bases line up with TRBD1. CDR3 length equals 14 residues. Looked up from germline, CDR1 is LNHDA and CDR2 is SQIVND (reference sequence). The ends lost 5 bases at V and 2 bases at J; junction bases unmatched: 6. The CDR3 region is CASSLRQGAYEQYF. The CDR3 nucleotides read TGTGCCAGTAGTCTAAGACAGGGAGCCTACGAGCAGTACTTC.

The CDR3 DNA follows: TGTGCCAGCACCCCACTAGCGGGAGCAACCGGGGAGCTGTTTTTT. Its protein product is CASTPLAGATGELFF. The chain employs TRBV5-4 and TRBJ2-2, with 11 bases lining up with TRBD2. The germline gives CDR1 SGHNT, CDR2 YYREEE (reference sequence). V lost 6 bases, J lost 5 bases, and 6 bases stayed unmatched. There are 15 residues in the CDR3. The full variable domain, in which reference TRBV5-4 and TRBJ2-2 provide the parts outside the CDR3, is ETGVTQSPTHLIKTRGQQVTLRCSSQSGHNTVSWYQQALGQGPQFIFQYYREEENGRGNFPPRFSGLQFPNYSSELNVNALELDDSALYLCASTPLAGATGELFFGEGSRLTVL.

The chain recombines TRBV28 with TRBJ1-2, with D perhaps TRBD1 (6 bases). V was trimmed by 3 bases and J by 7 bases, leaving 12 bases between them. Per the germline V gene, CDR1 is MDHEN and CDR2 is SYDVKM. The CDR3 contains 13 residues. CDR3 in DNA: TGTGCCAGCAGTTTGGTGGGGGCGCTTGGCTACACCTTC. Its protein is CASSLVGALGYTF.

The chain uses TRBV6-5 and TRBJ1-2, with D perhaps TRBD1 (6 bases). The V and J ends lost 6 bases and 8 bases respectively, with 16 bases between them. CDR1 and CDR2 from the germline V gene are MNHEY and SVGAGI. CDR3 length: 13 amino acids. CDR3: CASSPFRGTGYTF. The CDR3 DNA reads as TGTGCCAGCAGCCCTTTCAGGGGTACAGGCTACACCTTC.

The chain combines TRBV18 with TRBJ2-1, with 11 positions matching TRBD1. V was pared by 6 bases and J by 4 bases, with 2 bases of the junction left unmatched. Germline V gene sequence: CDR1 KGHSH, CDR2 LQKENI. CDR3 length equals 14 residues. For the CDR3, the DNA is TGTGCCAGCTCCGGGACAGGGGGATACAATGAGCAGTTCTTC. Translation gives CASSGTGGYNEQFF.

This rearrangement joins TRBV5-6 to TRBJ2-2; possible D gene TRBD1, 5 bases. The CDR3 sequence is 15 residues long. Germline V gives CDR1 SGHDT, CDR2 YYEEEE. Trimming pared 0 bases from V and 3 bases from J, leaving 9 bases between. CDR3 protein: CASSLVARDTGELFF. The CDR3 nucleotides are TGTGCCAGCAGCTTGGTGGCCAGGGACACCGGGGAGCTGTTTTTT.

The chain carries TRBV6-1 and TRBJ2-7; D is undetermined. The V end was cut by 2 bases, the J end by 1 base, with 9 bases between. Germline CDR1 MNHNS, CDR2 SASEGT. The CDR3 contains 14 residues. The DNA for the CDR3 is TGTGCCAGCAGTGAAATTGAGGTTTCCTACGAGCAGTACTTC. As protein: CASSEIEVSYEQYF.

The J gene is TRBJ2-1, the V gene TRBV10-2; 7 nucleotides align to TRBD2. Germline lookup yields CDR1 WSHSY and CDR2 SAAADI. This CDR3 has 15 amino acids. V shed 7 bases, J shed 6 bases, and the junction held 12 bases outside the gene matches. CDR3 coding DNA: TGCGCCAGCACCTCATGGGGGGAGGGCTCCAATGAGCAGTTCTTC. This encodes CASTSWGEGSNEQFF.